The sequence of this TCR beta chain was determined in a study of blood T cell repertoires in COVID-19. Study summary: Samples came from the United States, Italy and Spain, spanning acute and convalescent COVID-19. PBMCs, B-cell-depleted T cells, or T cells were the source of the cDNA or gDNA that made up the material.

Trimming pared 3 bases from V and 6 bases from J, leaving 15 bases between. Germline CDR1 MDHEN, CDR2 SYDVKM. CDR3 length: 16 amino acids. The count of this clone is one. Authors' methods: From reference gene primer amplification, estimates of nucleated cell counts were derived. The table came from immunoSEQ multiplex PCR; TCRdb's copy has only in-frame clones and leaves some out. V, J and clone size reflect that table, while D and trimming were determined from the DNA. Of 270,000 or so clones listed, 80% to 90% are singletons. The specimen was peripheral blood. V gene TRBV28 combines with J gene TRBJ1-6, with D hard to call. The clonotype was recovered from a woman in her twenties or thirties with COVID-19, enrolled during active disease. DNA for the CDR3: TGTGCCAGCAGTTTGTTATCTGGGAGGGCTAATTCACCCCTCCACTTT. The encoded protein is CASSLLSGRANSPLHF.